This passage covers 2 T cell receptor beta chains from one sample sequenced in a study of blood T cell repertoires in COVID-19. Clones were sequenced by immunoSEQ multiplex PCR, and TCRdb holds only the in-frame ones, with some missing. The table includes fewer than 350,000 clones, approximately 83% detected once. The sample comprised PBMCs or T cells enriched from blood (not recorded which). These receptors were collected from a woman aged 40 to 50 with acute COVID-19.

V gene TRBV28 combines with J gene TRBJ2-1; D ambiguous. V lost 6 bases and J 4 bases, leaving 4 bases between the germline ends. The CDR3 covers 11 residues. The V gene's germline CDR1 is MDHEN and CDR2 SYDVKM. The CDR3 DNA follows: TGTGCCAGCAGCCCGTACAATGAGCAGTTCTTC. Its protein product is CASSPYNEQFF.

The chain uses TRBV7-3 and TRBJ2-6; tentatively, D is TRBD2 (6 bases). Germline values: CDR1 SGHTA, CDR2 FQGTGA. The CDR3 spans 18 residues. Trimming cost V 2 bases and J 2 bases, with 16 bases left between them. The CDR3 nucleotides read TGTGCCAGCAGCTTATTGGGGGGAGCTAAGACTGGGGCCAACGTCCTGACTTTC. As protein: CASSLLGGAKTGANVLTF. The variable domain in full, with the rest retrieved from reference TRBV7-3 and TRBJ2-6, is GAGVSQTPSNKVTEKGKYVELRCDPISGHTALYWYRQSLGQGPEFLIYFQGTGAADDSGLPNDRFFAVRPEGSVSTLKIQRTERGDSAVYLCASSLLGGAKTGANVLTFGAGSRLTVL.